Following are 4 T cell receptor beta chains from one sample sequenced in a study of breast tumors, draining lymph nodes, adjacent tissues. TCRdb reanalysed the multiplex PCR reads using MiXCR and keeps one entry per CDR3 protein. This sample has about 230,000 distinct CDR3 sequences, with 32% found just once. Axillary draining lymph nodes of breast cancer patients supplied the node samples. The sequencing input was axillary lymph node tissue. The receptor set was obtained from a female donor with breast cancer. Some clones in this sample may be carry-over from other donors' samples.

About this clonotype itself: This clone may be a read error of a much larger clone one base away. The chain joins TRBV6-2 or TRBV6-3 to TRBJ1-5; D perhaps matches TRBD1 (6 bases). The germline V gene encodes CDR1 MNHEY and CDR2 SVGEGT. This CDR3 has 19 residues. V lost 2 bases to trimming and J lost 6 bases, with 26 bases between them. The CDR3 is CASSYATQQTGSLGQPQHF. As DNA, the CDR3 is TGTGCCAGCAGTTACGCCACGCAGCAGACAGGATCTCTCGGTCAGCCCCAGCATTTT.

Ten or more counts support this clonotype. This chain links TRBV29-1 with TRBJ2-3; D is ambiguous. V lost 3 bases and J 5 bases, leaving 6 bases between the germline ends. The CDR3 is 11 residues long. From germline, CDR1 is SQVTM and CDR2 ANQGSEA. The CDR3 region is CSVDSIDTQYF. In nucleotides, the CDR3 is TGCAGCGTTGACTCTATAGATACGCAGTATTTT.

This clonotype was seen repeatedly, ten times or more. The chain joins TRBV11-1 to TRBJ1-4, with D uncertain. The germline V gene has CDR1 SGHAT and CDR2 FQDESV (reference sequence). The V and J ends lost 5 bases and 1 base respectively, with 11 bases between them. The CDR3 runs 15 residues. The CDR3 nucleotides are TGTGCCAGCAGCCTCGGACTCCAAACTAATGAAAAACTGTTTTTT. Its translation: CASSLGLQTNEKLFF. Using reference TRBV11-1 and TRBJ1-4 for the parts outside the CDR3, the full variable domain is EAEVAQSPRYKITEKSQAVAFWCDPISGHATLYWYRQILGQGPELLVQFQDESVVDDSQLPKDRFSAERLKGVDSTLKIQPAELGDSAMYLCASSLGLQTNEKLFFGSGTQLSVL.

This clonotype was picked up a small number of times. The rearrangement uses TRBV30 and TRBJ1-1; D not resolved. CDR1 and CDR2 from the germline V gene are GTSNPN and SVGIG (reference sequence). The V and J ends lost 3 bases and 8 bases respectively, with 10 bases between them. CDR3 length: 11 residues. CDR3: CAWSKRREAFF. DNA for the CDR3: TGTGCCTGGAGCAAGCGGAGAGAAGCTTTCTTT.